Each of the 27 T cell receptor beta chains below was sequenced from the same sample in a study of metastatic and nonmetastatic thyroid tumors. Using MiXCR, TCRdb re-called clones from the PCR reads. The sample includes some 30,000 clones, 4% of them seen just once. Until they underwent thyroid surgery, no patient had received any treatment. The sequencing sample was made of blood. All receptors derive from a female donor with papillary thyroid cancer or a benign thyroid nodule (not recorded which). Some clones in this sample may be carry-over from other donors' samples.

At least ten counts were recorded for this clone. The CDR3 DNA reads as TGTGCTAGTGGTTTGGTAGGGGCCGGGCCCTACAATGAGCAGTTCTTC. This encodes CASGLVGAGPYNEQFF. This chain joins TRBV12-5 and TRBJ2-1, with a weak D call TRBD1 (5 bases). Germline V gene sequence: CDR1 LGHNT, CDR2 FRNRAP. The CDR3 is made up of 16 amino acids. V was trimmed by 0 bases and J by 2 bases, leaving 11 bases between them.

This chain links TRBV19 with TRBJ1-5; no clear D gene. The CDR3 sequence is 13 residues long. The V end lost 6 bases, the J end lost 8 bases, and 14 bases lay between the germline ends. Germline CDR1 LNHDA, CDR2 SQIVND (reference sequence). CDR3 protein: CASSREGFEPQHF. In DNA form, the CDR3 reads TGTGCCAGTAGCCGGGAGGGTTTTGAGCCCCAGCATTTT.

In its sample, this clone was seen many times. The V call is TRBV6-1, the J call TRBJ2-1, with TRBD1 matching 7 bases. Losses at the gene ends were 3 bases for V and 7 bases for J; bases not matched to a gene: 3. The CDR3 consists of 13 residues. The V gene's germline CDR1 is MNHNS and CDR2 SASEGT. CDR3 protein: CASSEGTVNEQFF. CDR3 sequence (DNA): TGTGCCAGCAGTGAGGGGACAGTAAATGAGCAGTTCTTC.

This clone was counted ten times or more. The chain links TRBV2 to TRBJ1-5; D not resolved. Trimming pared 3 bases from V and 9 bases from J, leaving 12 bases between. The V gene's germline CDR1 is SNHLY and CDR2 FYNNEI. CDR3 length equals 13 residues. The CDR3 reads CASSETGSPPQHF. The CDR3 nucleotides read TGTGCCAGCAGTGAGACCGGATCACCGCCCCAGCATTTT.

This clone was counted ten times or more. This chain links TRBV5-1 with TRBJ2-3; 10 bases are shared with TRBD2. This CDR3 is built from 18 residues. With 0 bases clipped from V and 4 bases from J, the junction kept 11 bases outside the gene matches. The V gene's germline CDR1 is SGHRS and CDR2 YFSETQ. For the CDR3, the DNA is TGCGCCAGCAGCTTGGAAGCGGGAGGGCCCAGATTTGCAGATACGCAGTATTTT. It translates to CASSLEAGGPRFADTQYF.

This clone qualifies as medium-sized (0.01 to 0.1%). The chain combines TRBV6-1 with TRBJ2-7; 8 bases are a match to TRBD1. V dropped 6 bases and J dropped 1; count of bases not matched to a gene: 8. The CDR3 length is 15 residues. The germline V gene encodes CDR1 MNHNS and CDR2 SASEGT. CDR3 nucleotide sequence: TGTGCCAGCAGCCCCTGGACAGGGCTGTCCTACGAGCAGTACTTC. Amino acids: CASSPWTGLSYEQYF.

This clone appeared many times. The chain employs TRBV18 and TRBJ2-7; 8 nucleotides match TRBD1. V was clipped by 5 bases and J by 6 bases; unmatched bases: 12. The germline V gene encodes CDR1 KGHSH and CDR2 LQKENI. The CDR3 is 15 residues long. CDR3 bases: TGTGCCAGCTCATCGACAGGGGCACTAGGCCCCGAGCAGTACTTC. Its protein is CASSSTGALGPEQYF. The full variable domain, completed using reference TRBV18 and TRBJ2-7, is NAGVMQNPRHLVRRRGQEARLRCSPMKGHSHVYWYRQLPEEGLKFMVYLQKENIIDESGMPKERFSAEFPKEGPSILRIQQVVRGDSAAYFCASSSTGALGPEQYFGPGTRLTVT.

This clone turned up a few times. This sequence joins TRBV3-1 and TRBJ1-4; D gene unclear. The germline V and J ends were trimmed by 3 bases and 3 bases, with 5 bases remaining between them. The germline V gene has CDR1 LGHDT and CDR2 YNNKEL (reference sequence). The CDR3 has 13 amino acids. The CDR3 reads CASSQGPNEKLFF. CDR3 bases: TGTGCCAGCAGCCAGGGTCCTAATGAAAAACTGTTTTTT.

This clone was counted at least ten times. This chain joins TRBV28 and TRBJ2-2; 8 bases map to TRBD2. With V trimmed by 1 base and J by 5 bases, 3 bases remained unmatched. Germline V gives CDR1 MDHEN, CDR2 SYDVKM. CDR3 length: 15 residues. The CDR3 nucleotides are TGTGCCAGCAGTTTATTAGCTAGCGGGACCGGGGAGCTGTTTTTT. Translated, it gives CASSLLASGTGELFF.

The J gene is TRBJ1-6, the V gene TRBV7-9; no clear D. This CDR3 comprises 14 residues. Trimming removed 3 bases from V and 8 bases from J, with 11 bases in between. The germline V gene has CDR1 SEHNR and CDR2 FQNEAQ (reference sequence). This CDR3 is CASSFPGEDSPLHF. Here the CDR3 DNA reads TGTGCCAGCAGCTTTCCTGGGGAGGATTCACCCCTCCACTTT.

Sample share makes this clone medium-sized. The V and J genes are TRBV28 and TRBJ1-2, with a weak D call TRBD1 (5 bases). Germline V CDR1 and CDR2: MDHEN, SYDVKM. Trimming took off 3 bases at V and 3 bases at J, with 11 bases between the two ends. There are 14 residues in the CDR3. The CDR3: CASSLGGDYYGYTF. CDR3 nucleotides: TGTGCCAGCAGTTTGGGGGGGGATTACTATGGCTACACCTTC.

This clone was observed a few times. V is TRBV20-1 and J is TRBJ1-2, with D hard to call. Germline V gene sequence: CDR1 DFQATT, CDR2 SNEGSKA (reference sequence). This CDR3 comprises 13 residues. The V gene lost 1 base and the J gene lost 6 bases, with 12 bases spanning the gap. CDR3 bases: TGCAGTGCTAGAGCTGGGGTTGTGGATGGCTACACCTTC. It translates to CSARAGVVDGYTF.

This clone was picked up a small number of times. The chain's CDR3 is CASSREGNEQFF. The CDR3 coding sequence is TGTGCCAGCTCGAGGGAGGGTAATGAGCAGTTCTTC. The J gene is TRBJ2-1, the V gene TRBV6-2 or TRBV6-3; 7 positions agree with TRBD2. CDR1 and CDR2 (germline): MNHEY, SVGEGT. Trimming cost V 8 bases and J 7 bases; bases outside gene matches: 5. This CDR3 contains 12 residues.

This clone is medium-sized within its sample. The chain is built from TRBV6-2 or TRBV6-3 and TRBJ2-3; D possibly matches TRBD1 or TRBD2 (6 bases each). The CDR3 covers 16 residues. V dropped 0 bases and J dropped 2 bases, with 12 bases sitting between them. Germline V gene data show CDR1 as MNHEY and CDR2 as SVGEGT. The CDR3 sequence: CASSYSSGAYTDTQYF. The CDR3 DNA follows: TGTGCCAGCAGTTACTCGTCGGGGGCTTACACAGATACGCAGTATTTT.

This clone was picked up many times. The chain recombines TRBV20-1 with TRBJ2-5; possibly TRBD1 or TRBD2 for D (6 bases each). Germline CDR1 is DFQATT and CDR2 is SNEGSKA (reference sequence). V lost 2 bases, J lost 3 bases, and 7 bases lay in between. The CDR3 has 12 amino acids. The CDR3 region has the DNA TGCAGTGCTAGAAGGGGGGAAGAGACCCAGTACTTC. Translated, it gives CSARRGEETQYF.

The gene calls are TRBV6-1 and TRBJ1-1, with TRBD1 identical over 7 bases. V was pared by 6 bases and J by 1 base, with 5 bases of the junction left unmatched. Germline values: CDR1 MNHNS, CDR2 SASEGT. The CDR3 sequence is 14 residues long. Here the CDR3 DNA reads TGTGCCAGCAGCCGACAGGGTCAGAACACTGAAGCTTTCTTT. As protein: CASSRQGQNTEAFF.

The CDR3 DNA reads as TGTGCCAGCACCCAACTGGGGGGGCAAGAGACCCAGTACTTC. Amino acids: CASTQLGGQETQYF. V is TRBV6-1 and J is TRBJ2-5; 7 nucleotides line up with TRBD2. J was trimmed by 2 bases and V by 7 bases; bases with no gene match: 7. Germline CDR1 reads MNHNS; CDR2 reads SASEGT. The CDR3 loop spans 14 amino acids.

The chain is built from TRBV27 and TRBJ1-3; D gene unclear. The V gene lost 10 bases and the J gene lost 0 bases, with 13 bases spanning the gap. Germline CDR1 MNHEY, CDR2 SMNVEV (reference sequence). The length of the CDR3 is 14 residues. The CDR3 spells CATPRSSSGNTIYF. CDR3 bases: TGTGCCACCCCTCGCTCGAGCTCTGGAAACACCATATATTTT.

In this sample, this clone turned up many times. The rearrangement joins TRBV5-1 to TRBJ2-1; maybe TRBD2 (5 bases). V dropped 4 bases and J dropped 0 bases, with 11 bases sitting between them. Germline V gives CDR1 SGHRS, CDR2 YFSETQ. CDR3 length: 15 amino acids. CDR3 amino acids: CASSISVSSYNEQFF. CDR3 nucleotide sequence: TGCGCCAGCAGCATTAGCGTCAGCTCCTACAATGAGCAGTTCTTC.

The chain links TRBV20-1 to TRBJ2-5; TRBD1 matches at 7 bases. Germline trimming cut 2 bases from V and 5 bases from J; bases unmatched to any gene: 8. This CDR3 has 14 residues. Germline lookup yields CDR1 DFQATT and CDR2 SNEGSKA (reference sequence). For the CDR3, the DNA is TGCAGTGCTAGAAAAAAGGGGGCCTGGGAGACCCAGTACTTC. Translation gives CSARKKGAWETQYF.

This clone showed up many times. This same CDR3 is encoded by further DNA sequences in the sample. The chain links TRBV13 to TRBJ1-5; D remains ambiguous. V lost 0 bases and J 4 bases, leaving 1 base between the germline ends. The CDR3 has 12 amino acids. Germline V gene sequence: CDR1 PRHDT, CDR2 FYEKMQ (reference sequence). As DNA, the CDR3 is TGTGCCAGCAGCTTAGGGAATCAGCCCCAGCATTTT. Residues: CASSLGNQPQHF.

The V gene is TRBV4-2, the J gene TRBJ1-6, with TRBD1 identical over 7 bases. Germline CDR1 and CDR2: LGHNA and YNFKEQ. After removal of 4 bases from V and 6 bases from J, the junction contained 9 bases not matched to a gene. The CDR3 covers 16 residues. The CDR3 DNA sequence: TGTGCCAGCAGCCCTAGGACAGGAACAGTTAATTCACCCCTCCACTTT. It translates to CASSPRTGTVNSPLHF.

This clone was seen at least ten times. The chain has TRBV12-3 or TRBV12-4 and TRBJ2-7, with TRBD2 identical over 7 bases. The CDR3 has 13 amino acids. The V gene end was trimmed by 7 bases and the J gene end by 7 bases; junction bases not matched to a gene: 10. The CDR3 reads CASTLAGVGEQYF. CDR3 DNA sequence: TGTGCCAGCACCTTGGCGGGGGTGGGAGAGCAGTACTTC.

The V and J genes are TRBV6-2 or TRBV6-3 and TRBJ1-1; no firm D call. Germline values: CDR1 MNHEY, CDR2 SVGEGT. V lost 11 bases and J 4 bases, leaving 8 bases between the germline ends. CDR3 size: 10 residues. The DNA of the CDR3 is TGTGCCGGAGTGTTCACTGAAGCTTTCTTT. Translated, it gives CAGVFTEAFF.

This clone came up many times. The CDR3 does not close with the conserved phenylalanine or tryptophan, likely indicating a read error. V usage is TRBV19 and J usage is TRBJ1-6; D remains unclear. Deletions cut 0 bases from V and 10 bases from J, with 13 bases between. The germline CDR1 and CDR2 sequences are LNHDA and SQIVND (reference sequence). CDR3 length: 15 amino acids. CDR3 in amino acids: CASSIEAGSKSPLHL. The CDR3 DNA sequence: TGTGCCAGTAGTATAGAAGCAGGCTCGAAATCACCCCTCCACCTT.

The chain uses TRBV30 and TRBJ2-3; D perhaps matches TRBD2 (6 bases). Germline lookup yields CDR1 GTSNPN and CDR2 SVGIG (reference sequence). This CDR3 contains 15 residues. V lost 1 base, J lost 0 bases, and 11 bases lay in between. This CDR3 reads CAWSAAGTSTDTQYF. The CDR3 DNA sequence: TGTGCCTGGAGTGCCGCGGGAACTAGCACAGATACGCAGTATTTT. Looking up the rest from reference TRBV30 and TRBJ2-3 gives the full variable domain: SQTIHQWPATLVQPVGSPLSLECTVEGTSNPNLYWYRQAAGRGLQLLFYSVGIGQISSEVPQNLSASRPQDRQFILSSKKLLLSDSGFYLCAWSAAGTSTDTQYFGPGTRLTVL.

This clone was counted many times. CDR3 sequence reads: CSASYSAGGLYGEQFF. Here the CDR3 DNA reads TGCAGTGCTTCGTACTCGGCGGGAGGTCTCTACGGTGAGCAGTTCTTC. The genes are TRBV20-1 and TRBJ2-1; 8 bases are shared with TRBD2. The trim removed 5 bases at V and 9 bases at J, leaving 18 bases unmatched. CDR3 length: 16 residues. Germline V CDR1 and CDR2: DFQATT, SNEGSKA (reference sequence).